These 17 T cell receptor beta chains originate from one sample sequenced in a study of spatial heterogeneity in lung cancer. In TCRdb, the 5' RACE reads were re-called with MiXCR into one record per CDR3 protein. Of about 5,500 distinct CDR3 sequences in the sample, approximately 12% are singletons; the top ten hold 16%. Indicated time point: sample taken at primary tumor resection. Sequenced here: lung tissue, sampled at surgery. The receptor set was obtained from a human donor with early-stage non-small cell lung cancer.

This clonotype was counted at least ten times. This beta chain represents an off-target read in a library built for alpha chains; its size is of limited meaning. The chain links TRBV27 to TRBJ2-7, with a possible D match to TRBD1 (5 bases). The CDR3 contains 13 residues. Trimming removed 2 bases from V and 9 bases from J, with 14 bases in between. CDR1 is MNHEY, CDR2 SMNVEV, per germline (reference sequence). The CDR3 spells CASSLEWWGRQYF. The CDR3 region has the DNA TGTGCCAGCAGTTTAGAGTGGTGGGGCAGGCAGTACTTC.

This clonotype was seen ten or more times. This beta chain is an unintended read in a library built for alpha chains; its size means little. The CDR3 DNA is TGCAGTGCTAGGGGTCAAACACAGGGGAGCTCCTATAATTCACCCCTCCACTTT. Its protein is CSARGQTQGSSYNSPLHF. The chain combines TRBV20-1 with TRBJ1-6, with TRBD1 matching 7 bases. J gave up 0 bases and V 3 bases, and 11 bases lay outside the gene matches. Germline V CDR1 and CDR2: DFQATT, SNEGSKA (reference sequence). The CDR3 loop spans 18 amino acids.

This clonotype has a count of ten or more. Within a library made for alpha chains, this beta chain is off target, and its count is uninformative. V and J are TRBV6-1 and TRBJ2-7; 7 bases match TRBD1. Per the germline V gene, CDR1 is MNHNS and CDR2 is SASEGT. Unmatched junction bases numbered 9, after V lost 8 bases and J lost 2 bases. The CDR3 totals 14 residues. This CDR3 reads CASAGTVKTYEQYF. The CDR3 DNA reads as TGTGCCAGCGCCGGGACAGTGAAGACCTACGAGCAGTACTTC.

This clonotype has only a few counts. This beta chain is off target for a library built for alpha chains, so its abundance means little. The chain couples TRBV6-4 to TRBJ2-1, with 12 bases lining up with TRBD2. Germline values: CDR1 MRHNA, CDR2 SNTAGT. This CDR3 comprises 15 residues. Unmatched junction bases numbered 8, after V lost 6 bases and J lost 8 bases. CDR3 region: CASSVGLAGRDEQFF. In nucleotides, the CDR3 is TGTGCCAGCAGCGTTGGACTAGCGGGAAGGGATGAGCAGTTCTTC.

This clonotype was observed many times. With the library built for alpha chains, this beta chain is off target and its frequency is not meaningful. The chain couples TRBV7-2 to TRBJ1-3; the D is unclear. V dropped 0 bases and J dropped 0 bases, with 6 bases sitting between them. Germline CDR1 and CDR2: SGHTA and FQGNSA. The CDR3 sequence is 15 residues long. DNA of the CDR3: TGTGCCAGCAGCTTAGCTTGGGGCTCTGGAAACACCATATATTTT. Residues: CASSLAWGSGNTIYF.

This clonotype is labeled as medium-sized. This beta chain is off target for a library built for alpha chains, so its abundance means little. V is TRBV7-3 and J is TRBJ1-1; weak D call: TRBD1 (5 bases). The germline gives CDR1 SGHTA, CDR2 FQGTGA. The CDR3 is 15 amino acids. Trimming took 6 bases from V and 0 from J, leaving 14 bases between them. The CDR3 loop is CASSSLGRMNTEAFF. The DNA for the CDR3 is TGTGCCAGCAGTTCCCTGGGACGGATGAACACTGAAGCTTTCTTT.

This clonotype was counted many times. Since the library was made to target alpha chains, this beta chain is a stray read and its abundance is not meaningful. The gene calls are TRBV10-3 and TRBJ1-2; possible D gene TRBD1, 6 bases. V was pared by 6 bases and J by 2 bases, with 16 bases between. The CDR3 length is 15 residues. The germline V gene has CDR1 ENHRY and CDR2 SYGVKD. CDR3 protein: CAIRLQGPFNYGYTF. In DNA, the CDR3 is TGTGCCATCAGATTACAGGGTCCCTTCAACTATGGCTACACCTTC.

There are many counts of this clonotype. The library was prepared for alpha chains; this beta chain is a stray read, so its frequency means little. The V gene is TRBV29-1, the J gene TRBJ1-1; tentative D call: TRBD1 (6 bases). Trimming pared 0 bases from V and 5 bases from J, leaving 13 bases between. The length of the CDR3 is 14 residues. The germline gives CDR1 SQVTM, CDR2 ANQGSEA. In DNA form, the CDR3 reads TGCAGCGTTGAAGATCGCGGACAGTTTACTGAAGCTTTCTTT. Its translation is CSVEDRGQFTEAFF.

Points on this clonotype: Little can be read into the size of this beta chain, an off-target read in a library designed for alpha chains. This sequence joins TRBV9 and TRBJ1-6; weak D call: TRBD1 (6 bases). Germline-derived CDR1 and CDR2 are SGDLS and YYNGEE. The length of the CDR3 is 14 residues. V was pared by 4 bases and J by 8 bases, with 13 bases between. The CDR3 region is CASSPGQSDSPLHF. Here the CDR3 DNA reads TGTGCCAGCAGCCCTGGACAGTCAGATTCACCCCTCCACTTT.

This clonotype rates as medium-sized (0.01 to 0.1%). Because this beta chain is a stray read in a library intended to capture alpha chains, its abundance should not be given much weight. The genes are TRBV5-8 and TRBJ1-1; D may be TRBD1 (5 bases). Trimming stripped 4 bases from V and 10 bases from J, with 20 bases between. CDR1 and CDR2 (germline): SGHTS, YDEGEE. This CDR3 has 14 amino acids. The CDR3 DNA reads TGTGCCAGCAGCGCTACGGACACGATTGTCGGAGCTTTCTTT. The encoded protein is CASSATDTIVGAFF.

Within the sample, this clonotype is large. Little can be read into the size of this beta chain, an off-target read in a library designed for alpha chains. The V gene is TRBV6-5, the J gene TRBJ1-1; D might be TRBD1 (6 bases). Deletions cut 0 bases from V and 5 bases from J, with 10 bases between. Germline V lookup: CDR1 MNHEY, CDR2 SVGAGI. The CDR3 contains 14 residues. CDR3 DNA sequence: TGTGCCAGCAGTTACTCGAGAAGGGGGACTGAAGCTTTCTTT. It translates to CASSYSRRGTEAFF.

By frequency in the sample, this clonotype is medium-sized. This beta chain lies outside the target of a library built for alpha chains; its clone size means little. The chain is built from TRBV29-1 and TRBJ2-5; 10 positions agree with TRBD1. CDR3 length: 13 residues. Germline V gives CDR1 SQVTM, CDR2 ANQGSEA. The ends lost 6 bases at V and 2 bases at J; junction bases unmatched: 3. CDR3 region: CSVGQGGQETQYF. The CDR3 nucleotides are TGCAGCGTCGGACAGGGGGGGCAAGAGACCCAGTACTTC.

Remarks on this clonotype: This beta chain is a stray sequence in a library constructed for alpha chains; its clone size is not meaningful. As DNA, the CDR3 is TGTGCCAGCACCCAAGGACTCTTTTATGGCTACACCTTC. This sequence encodes CASTQGLFYGYTF. This rearrangement joins TRBV12-3 or TRBV12-4 to TRBJ1-2; D gene uncertain. This CDR3 is built from 13 residues. V dropped 7 bases and J dropped 5 bases, with 14 bases sitting between them.

This clonotype is termed medium-sized (0.01 to 0.1%). This beta chain appears as a stray read in a library generated for alpha chains; its size is not informative. The J gene is TRBJ2-1, the V gene TRBV12-3 or TRBV12-4; 11 bases are a match to TRBD2. After removal of 5 bases from V and 11 bases from J, the junction contained 5 bases not matched to a gene. This CDR3 comprises 13 residues. CDR3 protein: CASSQGLAAKQFF. The CDR3 DNA reads as TGTGCCAGCAGTCAGGGACTAGCGGCGAAGCAGTTCTTC.

Points on this clonotype: This beta chain appears as a stray read in a library generated for alpha chains; its size is not informative. CDR3 bases: TGTGCTAGTGGCAGGGACACCAATCAGCCCCAGCATTTT. It yields the protein CASGRDTNQPQHF. V usage is TRBV12-5 and J usage is TRBJ1-5, with a weak D call TRBD1 (6 bases). This CDR3 comprises 13 residues. Trimming shortened V by 6 bases and J by 3 bases, and 9 bases separated the two germline ends. The V gene's germline CDR1 is LGHNT and CDR2 FRNRAP.

This clonotype is categorized as medium-sized. In a library made to pick up alpha chains, this beta chain is a stray read with a size that means little. The chain joins TRBV28 to TRBJ2-6, with 10 bases identical to TRBD1. The CDR3 has 17 amino acids. The junction had 6 bases not matched to a gene; V was cut back by 4 bases and J by 3 bases. Germline lookup yields CDR1 MDHEN and CDR2 SYDVKM. CDR3 sequence: CASSSGQGKVGANVLTF. The CDR3 DNA reads as TGTGCCAGCAGTTCGGGACAGGGGAAGGTTGGGGCCAACGTCCTGACTTTC.

This clonotype was counted many times. A library made for alpha chains picked up this beta chain off target, so its size means little. The chain uses TRBV12-5 and TRBJ2-3, with TRBD1 matching 8 bases. The CDR3 length is 15 residues. CDR1 is LGHNT, CDR2 FRNRAP, per germline. V was clipped by 5 bases and J by 3 bases; unmatched bases: 7. The CDR3 region has the DNA TGTGCTAGTGGTCCCTCCAGGGGGCGAACAGATACGCAGTATTTT. Protein sequence: CASGPSRGRTDTQYF.